This TCR beta chain was identified in a study of siplizumab effects on memory and regulatory T cells. Germline V CDR1 and CDR2: MDHEN, SYDVKM. This CDR3 has 16 residues. Losses at the gene ends were 5 bases for V and 9 bases for J; bases not matched to a gene: 15. TCRdb's copy holds only in-frame clones and misses some; the assay was immunoSEQ multiplex PCR. The sample gives about 100,000 clones, roughly 94% of which show up once; approximately 1.2% is in the top ten. This clonotype was obtained from a human donor in good health. The source material was non-Treg CD4+ T cells sorted from blood. The chain uses TRBV28 and TRBJ1-5; 8 bases align to TRBD1. The CDR3 DNA reads as TGTGCCAGCAGTAGCCTCCAGGGGGCGCCTTATCGGCCCCAGCATTTT. This translates into CASSSLQGAPYRPQHF.